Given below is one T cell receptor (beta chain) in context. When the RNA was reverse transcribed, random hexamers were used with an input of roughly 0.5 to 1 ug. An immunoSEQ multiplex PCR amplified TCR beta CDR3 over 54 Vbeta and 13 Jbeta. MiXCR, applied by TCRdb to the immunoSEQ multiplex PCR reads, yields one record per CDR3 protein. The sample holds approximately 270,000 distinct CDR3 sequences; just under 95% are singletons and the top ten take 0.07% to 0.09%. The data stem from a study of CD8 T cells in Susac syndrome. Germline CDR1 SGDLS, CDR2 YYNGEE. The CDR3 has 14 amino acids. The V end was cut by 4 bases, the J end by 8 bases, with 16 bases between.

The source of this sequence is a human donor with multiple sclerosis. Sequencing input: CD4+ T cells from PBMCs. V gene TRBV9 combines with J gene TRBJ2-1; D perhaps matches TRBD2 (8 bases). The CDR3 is CASSPGLGGHEQFF. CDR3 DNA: TGTGCCAGCAGCCCGGGACTAGGGGGCCATGAGCAGTTCTTC.